This T cell receptor (beta chain) was obtained from a study of T cells after yellow fever vaccination. At the level of the study: Where fractions had low cell numbers, libraries were prepared from them with the SMART-Seq v4 Ultra Low Input RNA kit. Study findings and constraints: At 95% to 98% for CD4 and almost 90% for CD8, most primary-vaccination clones showed up again after the booster. On re-exposure, the response was weaker but peaked faster, at day 5 versus 15. Abundant clonotypes from the bulk population could contaminate FACS-sorted repertoires.

This clonotype was found many times. The antigen remains undetermined. Each CDR3 protein gets one entry after TCRdb re-called the 5' RACE reads with MiXCR. The table shows 100,000 to 150,000 distinct CDR3 sequences, with around 7.7% occurring only once. V was clipped by 3 bases and J by 8 bases, with 10 bases between them. CDR1 is SEHNR and CDR2 is FQNEAQ in the germline V gene (reference sequence). The CDR3 contains 12 residues. The chain uses TRBV7-9 and TRBJ1-2, with a weak D call TRBD1 (5 bases). This TCR was sampled from a man younger than 30 who received the YFV17D yellow fever vaccine. This material consisted of CD4+ T cells sorted from PBMCs, taken 10 days after the first yellow fever vaccination. CDR3 DNA: TGTGCCAGCAGCTTCGACAGTTGGGGCTACACCTTC. This translates into CASSFDSWGYTF.